The next 24 T cell receptor beta chains were all read from a single sample in a study of shared clonotypes between healthy human individuals. Naive-designated CD8 cells lacked CD45RO, were positively enriched for CCR7, and omitted terminally differentiated effector memory CD45RA+ cells. Clones were sequenced by immunoSEQ multiplex PCR, and TCRdb holds only the in-frame ones, with some missing. The repertoire includes about 1,900,000 clones, about 95% of them detected once, and more than 0.95% sits in the top ten. Sequencing was done on a sample of naive CD8+ T cells sorted from blood. The origin of the receptors is a young man in good health.

This rearrangement joins TRBV13 to TRBJ2-7, with 7 positions matching TRBD1. J gave up 6 bases and V 5 bases, and 10 bases lay outside the gene matches. The germline V gene has CDR1 PRHDT and CDR2 FYEKMQ (reference sequence). The CDR3 length is 14 residues. CDR3 in DNA: TGTGCCAGCAGCCCCCCCCGAGCAGGGGGCGAGCAGTACTTC. It codes for CASSPPRAGGEQYF.

The CDR3 DNA sequence: TGTGCCTGGAGCCCCATAGAGATTACCTACGAGCAGTACTTC. It specifies CAWSPIEITYEQYF. The V gene is TRBV30, the J gene TRBJ2-7; D remains ambiguous. The CDR3 length is 14 residues. Trimming took off 3 bases at V and 2 bases at J, with 14 bases between the two ends. Per germline, CDR1 GTSNPN and CDR2 SVGIG (reference sequence).

About this clone itself: The identical CDR3 is also encoded by other nucleotide sequences in the sample. The chain joins TRBV27 to TRBJ2-5; 10 bases map to TRBD2. The CDR3 loop spans 14 amino acids. Trimming took 4 bases from V and 2 from J; bases not matched to a gene: 1. Germline CDR1 reads MNHEY; CDR2 reads SMNVEV (reference sequence). The CDR3 protein is CASSSGLAQETQYF. CDR3 coding DNA: TGTGCCAGCAGTTCGGGACTAGCGCAAGAGACCCAGTACTTC.

On this clone itself: The same CDR3 can be traced to other DNA sequences in this sample. This chain uses TRBV19 with TRBJ2-7, with 7 bases lining up with TRBD2. The CDR3 totals 13 residues. Unmatched junction bases numbered 3, after V lost 3 bases and J lost 4 bases. Germline V gene sequence: CDR1 LNHDA, CDR2 SQIVND (reference sequence). The CDR3 protein is CASSIAGRYEQYF. DNA for the CDR3: TGTGCCAGTAGTATCGCCGGGAGGTACGAGCAGTACTTC. The complete variable domain, with remaining parts taken from reference TRBV19 and TRBJ2-7, reads DGGITQSPKYLFRKEGQNVTLSCEQNLNHDAMYWYRQDPGQGLRLIYYSQIVNDFQKGDIAEGYSVSREKKESFPLTVTSAQKNPTAFYLCASSIAGRYEQYFGPGTRLTVT.

The genes are TRBV27 and TRBJ1-5; D gene unclear. Looked up from germline, CDR1 is MNHEY and CDR2 is SMNVEV (reference sequence). CDR3 size: 17 residues. Trimming removed 5 bases from V and 2 bases from J, with 19 bases in between. The CDR3 reads CASSPTGVAIGNQPQHF. The CDR3 DNA follows: TGTGCCAGCAGTCCAACCGGGGTCGCTATAGGCAATCAGCCCCAGCATTTT.

As regards this clone: At the DNA level, this CDR3 is encoded by other sequences in the same sample as well. The CDR3 here is CASSPGLTEAFF. The CDR3 nucleotides read TGTGCCAGCAGTCCGGGACTCACTGAAGCTTTCTTT. J is TRBJ1-1 and V is TRBV27; possibly TRBD1 for D (5 bases). V lost 5 bases and J 4 bases, leaving 8 bases between the germline ends. Germline V gene sequence: CDR1 MNHEY, CDR2 SMNVEV (reference sequence). The CDR3 runs 12 residues.

The chain employs TRBV4-2 and TRBJ2-3; D possibly corresponds to TRBD2 (5 bases). V dropped 1 base and J dropped 5 bases, with 25 bases sitting between them. Germline V gene lookup returns CDR1 LGHNA and CDR2 YNFKEQ. This CDR3 region has 19 residues. CDR3 protein: CASSQVPEGAALAGDTQYF. The CDR3 bases are TGTGCCAGCAGCCAAGTCCCCGAGGGAGCGGCCCTAGCAGGAGATACGCAGTATTTT.

The chain joins TRBV9 to TRBJ2-3; TRBD1 agrees at 9 bases. V dropped 3 bases and J dropped 5; count of bases not matched to a gene: 10. CDR1 SGDLS and CDR2 YYNGEE come from the germline V gene. The CDR3 loop spans 16 amino acids. The CDR3 protein is CASSAPRDRERDTQYF. The DNA for the CDR3 is TGTGCCAGCAGCGCGCCCCGGGACAGGGAAAGAGATACGCAGTATTTT.

In the case of this clone: Other DNA sequences in the sample encode the same CDR3. The chain links TRBV27 to TRBJ1-5, with TRBD1 identical over 9 bases. Germline loops: CDR1 MNHEY, CDR2 SMNVEV (reference sequence). J lost 0 bases, V lost 6 bases, and 0 bases had no gene match. The CDR3 extends over 14 amino acids. CDR3 sequence (DNA): TGTGCCAGCAGGACAGGGGGTAGCAATCAGCCCCAGCATTTT. It specifies CASRTGGSNQPQHF.

The chain joins TRBV7-9 to TRBJ2-2; 12 bases fit TRBD2. V lost 1 base to trimming and J lost 4 bases; unmatched junction nucleotides: 4. There are 17 residues in the CDR3. The germline V gene has CDR1 SEHNR and CDR2 FQNEAQ (reference sequence). CDR3 bases: TGTGCCAGCAGCTTAGTAGGACTAGCGGGACTCACCGGGGAGCTGTTTTTT. As protein: CASSLVGLAGLTGELFF.

The CDR3 reads CASSLGAGLRTDTQYF. CDR3 DNA: TGTGCCAGCAGCTTAGGGGCGGGACTACGCACAGATACGCAGTATTTT. The chain couples TRBV7-2 to TRBJ2-3; 7 positions agree with TRBD2. The CDR3 has 16 amino acids. In germline, CDR1 is SGHTA, CDR2 FQGNSA. J was trimmed by 1 base and V by 1 base; bases with no gene match: 5.

The chain has TRBV4-1 and TRBJ2-7, with D possibly called TRBD1 or TRBD2 (5 bases each). The CDR3 sequence is 17 residues long. V lost 0 bases, J lost 2 bases, and 17 bases lay in between. The germline gives CDR1 MGHRA, CDR2 YSYEKL. CDR3 sequence (DNA): TGCGCCAGCAGCCAAGATTTAGAGGGGACGAAAACCTACGAGCAGTACTTC. Translating gives CASSQDLEGTKTYEQYF.

The chain uses TRBV4-1 and TRBJ2-1, with unresolved D. V lost 0 bases and J 15 bases, leaving 15 bases between the germline ends. The CDR3 sequence is 13 residues long. The germline V gene encodes CDR1 MGHRA and CDR2 YSYEKL. The CDR3 here is CASSQDGPSKAFF. The CDR3 DNA is TGCGCCAGCAGCCAAGATGGCCCATCCAAGGCGTTCTTC.

The chain joins TRBV19 to TRBJ1-5; D remains ambiguous. The ends were cut back, 6 bases at V and 6 bases at J, with 21 bases in the middle. Per germline, CDR1 LNHDA and CDR2 SQIVND (reference sequence). The CDR3 has 16 residues. The DNA for the CDR3 is TGTGCCAGTAGCCCAACCCTGGGCACCTACACTCAGCCCCAGCATTTT. Protein sequence: CASSPTLGTYTQPQHF. The entire variable domain, with the rest obtained from reference TRBV19 and TRBJ1-5, is as follows: DGGITQSPKYLFRKEGQNVTLSCEQNLNHDAMYWYRQDPGQGLRLIYYSQIVNDFQKGDIAEGYSVSREKKESFPLTVTSAQKNPTAFYLCASSPTLGTYTQPQHFGDGTRLSIL.

The V gene is TRBV21-1, the J gene TRBJ2-4; the table's D call TRBD2 went unverified against the DNA. TRBV21-1 is recorded as a pseudogene. This CDR3 spans 17 amino acids. CDR3 loop: CASSPPETPLAKNIQYF. Written as DNA, the CDR3 is TGTGCCAGCAGTCCCCCCGAGACTCCTCTAGCCAAAAACATTCAGTACTTC.

J is TRBJ2-1 and V is TRBV4-3, with 9 bases fitting TRBD1. V shed 3 bases and J 5 bases; nucleotides not matched to a gene: 11. The CDR3 is 17 residues long. Germline CDR1 and CDR2: LGHNA and YSLEER. The CDR3 bases are TGCGCCAGCAGCCATCTTATCCGGGACAGGGATAACAATGAGCAGTTCTTC. It codes for CASSHLIRDRDNNEQFF.

This chain uses TRBV30 with TRBJ2-2; D is possibly TRBD2 (5 bases). From germline, CDR1 is GTSNPN and CDR2 SVGIG (reference sequence). The CDR3 contains 14 residues. V gave up 1 base and J gave up 4 bases, with 10 bases separating them. The CDR3 DNA follows: TGTGCCTGGAGTGGAGGGTACGGCACCGGGGAGCTGTTTTTT. It is translated as CAWSGGYGTGELFF.

The chain carries TRBV27 and TRBJ1-5; no firm D call. The germline V and J ends were trimmed by 2 bases and 4 bases, with 15 bases remaining between them. The CDR3 runs to 16 residues. Germline assignment: CDR1 MNHEY and CDR2 SMNVEV (reference sequence). The CDR3 sequence: CASSLASGLVNQPQHF. CDR3 DNA sequence: TGTGCCAGCAGTTTAGCGTCAGGTTTGGTTAATCAGCCCCAGCATTTT.

This chain links TRBV5-1 with TRBJ1-1, with 7 bases matching TRBD1. The V and J ends lost 2 bases and 0 bases, in that order; junction bases with no gene match: 4. Germline V gene data show CDR1 as SGHRS and CDR2 as YFSETQ. CDR3 length: 15 amino acids. The CDR3 nucleotides read TGCGCCAGCAGCTTCCGGGACAGTCTGAACACTGAAGCTTTCTTT. As protein: CASSFRDSLNTEAFF.

V and J are TRBV7-9 and TRBJ2-1; tentatively, D is TRBD1 (5 bases). V lost 7 bases, J lost 4 bases, and 17 bases lay in between. Germline V CDR1 and CDR2: SEHNR, FQNEAQ (reference sequence). The CDR3 is 15 residues long. The DNA of the CDR3 is TGTGCCAGCAACCGTGACACCCAGGGTTACAATGAGCAGTTCTTC. This codes for CASNRDTQGYNEQFF.

The V and J genes are TRBV6-1 and TRBJ2-7, with 7 positions matching TRBD1. The CDR3 sequence is 15 residues long. V shed 3 bases and J 2 bases; nucleotides not matched to a gene: 7. From germline, CDR1 is MNHNS and CDR2 SASEGT. CDR3 sequence (DNA): TGTGCCAGCAGTGATTGGACAGGTCCTACCTACGAGCAGTACTTC. This encodes CASSDWTGPTYEQYF.

V usage is TRBV20-1 and J usage is TRBJ2-5; no clear D gene. In germline, CDR1 is DFQATT, CDR2 SNEGSKA (reference sequence). This CDR3 has 10 residues. V lost 5 bases, J lost 5 bases, and 6 bases lay in between. CDR3 sequence (DNA): TGCAGTGCTGCCCTCGAGACCCAGTACTTC. As protein: CSAALETQYF.

Regarding this clone: The sample holds other DNA sequences that translate to the same CDR3. The gene calls are TRBV7-9 and TRBJ2-7; 8 bases fit TRBD2. The germline gives CDR1 SEHNR, CDR2 FQNEAQ (reference sequence). This CDR3 region has 14 residues. V was clipped by 1 base and J by 4 bases; unmatched bases: 3. The CDR3 bases are TGTGCCAGCAGCTTAGGCCGGGAGGGTTACGAGCAGTACTTC. Translated: CASSLGREGYEQYF. The variable domain in full, with the rest retrieved from reference TRBV7-9 and TRBJ2-7, is DTGVSQNPRHKITKRGQNVTFRCDPISEHNRLYWYRQTLGQGPEFLTYFQNEAQLEKSRLLSDRFSAERPKGSFSTLEIQRTEQGDSAMYLCASSLGREGYEQYFGPGTRLTVT.

J is TRBJ2-7 and V is TRBV27; no reliable D call. Trimming stripped 3 bases from V and 0 bases from J, with 6 bases between. CDR3 size: 13 residues. Germline V gene data show CDR1 as MNHEY and CDR2 as SMNVEV (reference sequence). In nucleotides, the CDR3 is TGTGCCAGCAGTTTCGAGAGCTCCTACGAGCAGTACTTC. Translated: CASSFESSYEQYF.